This T cell receptor (beta chain) was observed in a study of T cells in tumors after PD-1 blockade. The overall study: Either cemiplimab 350 mg every 2 weeks or pembrolizumab 200 mg every 3 weeks was given.

The method was immunoSEQ multiplex PCR; TCRdb's version includes in-frame clones alone and lacks a portion of them. This sample has 60,000 to 65,000 clones, with around 67% found just once. Overall study results and limits: Blood contained roughly 43% of the tumor's TCR clonotypes.

This clone came up once. The antigen remains unidentified. Per germline, CDR1 SGHDN and CDR2 FVKESK. Trimming pared 0 bases from V and 3 bases from J, leaving 5 bases between. This CDR3 spans 14 amino acids. V is TRBV14 and J is TRBJ1-4, with D unclear. This clonotype was sampled from a human donor with basal cell carcinoma. The sequenced sample was PBMCs, obtained after anti-PD-1 treatment. The CDR3 region is CASSQEWSNEKLFF. The CDR3 region has the DNA TGTGCCAGCAGCCAAGAGTGGTCTAATGAAAAACTGTTTTTT.